This T cell receptor (beta chain) stems from a study of T cell clonotyping in hematopoietic cell transplantation. As for the study in general: Recipient samples before transplant were obtained post-cytoreduction. Study-wide results and caveats: After transplant, recipient diversity fell while pathologically expanded clonotypes grew through day 180. Graft donor and pretransplant recipient Inverse Simpson Index values predicted broader posttransplant TCR diversity. Few recipient clonotypes overlapped donors; over 95% were de novo at given depth.

This CDR3 contains 12 residues. The V gene's germline CDR1 is GTSNPN and CDR2 SVGIG (reference sequence). V lost 2 bases, J lost 7 bases, and 9 bases lay in between. Time point given: recipient sample about 28 days before transplant, after cytoreduction. As regards this clone: Its specificity is not known.

The method was immunoSEQ multiplex PCR; TCRdb's version includes in-frame clones alone and lacks a portion of them. The sample lists roughly 50,000 clones, 80% to 90% occurring once. Sequencing was performed on peripheral blood mononuclear cells, taken before stem cell transplant. V is TRBV30 and J is TRBJ1-5, with a possible D match to TRBD1 (6 bases). This TCR was recovered from a man between 60 and 75 years old with biphenotypic leukemia. Some clones in this sample may be carry-over from other donors' samples. The CDR3 region has the DNA TGTGCCTGGAGTTCGGGACACCAGCCCCAGCATTTT. Translating it yields CAWSSGHQPQHF.